The source of this TCR beta chain is a study of shared clonotypes between healthy human individuals. Trimming removed 4 bases from V and 0 bases from J; junction bases left unmatched: 6. The CDR3 is 16 residues long. CDR1 SGHRS and CDR2 YFSETQ come from the germline V gene. The repertoire was sequenced with immunoSEQ multiplex PCR; TCRdb's copy has only in-frame clones and lacks some. Here the sample spans hundreds of thousands of clones, about 80% being singletons. The sample taken for sequencing was memory CD4+ T cells sorted from blood. Subset: CD45RA-negative fraction. The TCR comes from a woman aged 30 to 39 in good health. The genes are TRBV5-1 and TRBJ2-2; 7 bases agree with TRBD2. CDR3 coding DNA: TGCGCCAGCAGCCTAAGCGGGATTACGAACACCGGGGAGCTGTTTTTT. Protein sequence: CASSLSGITNTGELFF.